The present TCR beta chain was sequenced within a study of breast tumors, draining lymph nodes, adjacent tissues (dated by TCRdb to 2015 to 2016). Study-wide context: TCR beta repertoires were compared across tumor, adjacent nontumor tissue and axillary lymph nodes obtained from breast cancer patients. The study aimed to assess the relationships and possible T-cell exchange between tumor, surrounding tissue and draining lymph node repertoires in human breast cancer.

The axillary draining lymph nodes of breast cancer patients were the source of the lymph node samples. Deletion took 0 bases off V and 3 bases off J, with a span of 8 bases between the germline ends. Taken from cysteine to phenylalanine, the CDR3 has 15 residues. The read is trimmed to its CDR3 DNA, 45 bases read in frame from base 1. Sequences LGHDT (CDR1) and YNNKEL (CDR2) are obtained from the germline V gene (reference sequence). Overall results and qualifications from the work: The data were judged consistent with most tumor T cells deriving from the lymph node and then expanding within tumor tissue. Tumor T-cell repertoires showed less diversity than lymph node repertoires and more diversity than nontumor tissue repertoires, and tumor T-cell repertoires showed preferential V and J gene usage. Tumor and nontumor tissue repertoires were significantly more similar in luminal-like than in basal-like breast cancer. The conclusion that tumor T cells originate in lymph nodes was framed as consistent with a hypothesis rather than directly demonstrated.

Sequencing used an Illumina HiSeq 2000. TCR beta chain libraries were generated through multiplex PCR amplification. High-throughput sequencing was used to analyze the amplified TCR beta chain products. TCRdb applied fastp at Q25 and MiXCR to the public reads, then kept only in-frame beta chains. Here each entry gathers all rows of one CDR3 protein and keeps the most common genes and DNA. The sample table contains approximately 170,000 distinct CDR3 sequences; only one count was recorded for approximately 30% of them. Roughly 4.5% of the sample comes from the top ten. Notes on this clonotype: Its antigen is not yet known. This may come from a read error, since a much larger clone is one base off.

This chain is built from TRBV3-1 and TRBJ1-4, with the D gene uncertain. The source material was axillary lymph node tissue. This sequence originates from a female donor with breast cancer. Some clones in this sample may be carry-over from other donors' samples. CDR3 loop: CASSQEWAANEKLFF. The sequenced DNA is TGTGCCAGCAGCCAAGAGTGGGCAGCTAATGAAAAACTGTTTTTT. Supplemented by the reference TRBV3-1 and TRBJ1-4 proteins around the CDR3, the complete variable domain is DTAVSQTPKYLVTQMGNDKSIKCEQNLGHDTMYWYKQDSKKFLKIMFSYNNKELIINETVPNRFSPKSPDKAHLNLHINSLELGDSAVYFCASSQEWAANEKLFFGSGTQLSVL.